These 10 T cell receptor beta chains were all obtained from the same sample, sequenced in a study of beta chain features in type 1 diabetes. The antigens for these receptors are not known. Every isolated RNA sample was fully reverse transcribed, so sequencing captured expressed TCRB transcripts. Generated by immunoSEQ multiplex PCR, the TCRdb table keeps only in-frame clones and is missing some. The data hold 600,000 or so clones, with over 12% observed a single time. Study-wide points: In every one of the four CD4+ subsets, TCRB CDR3s were moderately but significantly shorter in Type 1 diabetes patients.

Sequencing input: naive CD4+ T cells from blood. The receptors come from a young man with type 1 diabetes.

This chain uses TRBV6-5 with TRBJ1-5; TRBD1 agrees at 9 bases. CDR1 MNHEY and CDR2 SVGAGI come from the germline V gene. V lost 4 bases, J lost 5 bases, and 0 bases stayed unmatched. The CDR3 spans 13 residues. The CDR3 bases are TGTGCCAGCAGTTGGGACAGGGATCAGCCCCAGCATTTT. Translation gives CASSWDRDQPQHF.

V and J are TRBV27 and TRBJ2-5; D call uncertain. The CDR3 runs 12 residues. Per the germline V gene, CDR1 is MNHEY and CDR2 is SMNVEV (reference sequence). V lost 4 bases and J lost 2, with 5 bases in between. The CDR3 loop reads CASSSRQETQYF. The CDR3 nucleotides read TGTGCCAGCAGTTCCCGGCAAGAGACCCAGTACTTC.

The table lists this clone with a few counts. The rearrangement joins TRBV25-1 to TRBJ2-3; possible D gene TRBD2, 5 bases. CDR3 size: 13 residues. The germline V and J ends were trimmed by 4 bases and 0 bases, with 5 bases remaining between them. Germline CDR1 reads MGHDK; CDR2 reads SYGVNS. Here the CDR3 reads CASSGTSTDTQYF. The CDR3 DNA reads TGTGCCAGCAGTGGGACTAGCACAGATACGCAGTATTTT. Full variable domain (missing parts from reference TRBV25-1 and TRBJ2-3): EADIYQTPRYLVIGTGKKITLECSQTMGHDKMYWYQQDPGMELHLIHYSYGVNSTEKGDLSSESTVSRIRTEHFPLTLESARPSHTSQYLCASSGTSTDTQYFGPGTRLTVL.

The J gene is TRBJ1-4, the V gene TRBV30, with no clear D. The V and J ends lost 5 bases and 12 bases respectively, with 13 bases between them. The CDR3 consists of 11 residues. Germline assignment: CDR1 GTSNPN and CDR2 SVGIG (reference sequence). CDR3: CAWGGRRELFF. The CDR3 coding sequence is TGTGCCTGGGGCGGTCGGCGGGAACTGTTTTTT.

This clone was seen a few times. The gene calls are TRBV4-3 and TRBJ2-5; D call uncertain. This CDR3 spans 13 amino acids. CDR1 and CDR2 (germline): LGHNA, YSLEER. V dropped 4 bases and J dropped 5 bases, with 11 bases sitting between them. CDR3 sequence reads: CASSRTVGETQYF. CDR3 nucleotides: TGCGCCAGCAGCCGCACGGTGGGGGAGACCCAGTACTTC.

The CDR3 region is CASSPGGFTEAFF. The CDR3 DNA sequence: TGTGCCAGCAGCCCAGGGGGTTTCACTGAAGCTTTCTTT. The chain employs TRBV7-9 and TRBJ1-1; the match to TRBD1 covers 7 bases. Germline CDR1 and CDR2: SEHNR and FQNEAQ (reference sequence). The CDR3 is 13 amino acids. With 5 bases clipped from V and 4 bases from J, the junction kept 4 bases outside the gene matches.

The rearrangement uses TRBV7-2 and TRBJ1-5; D is unresolved. V was pared by 1 base and J by 2 bases, with 12 bases between. The CDR3 sequence is 16 residues long. Germline V lookup: CDR1 SGHTA, CDR2 FQGNSA. The CDR3 DNA sequence: TGTGCCAGCAGCTTAGGTCGGGGTACGGGCAATCAGCCCCAGCATTTT. Its protein product is CASSLGRGTGNQPQHF.

This clone was recorded a few times. The chain employs TRBV7-9 and TRBJ2-7; 8 bases fit TRBD1. The CDR3 is 15 amino acids. J gave up 5 bases and V 5 bases, and 11 bases lay outside the gene matches. Germline values: CDR1 SEHNR, CDR2 FQNEAQ (reference sequence). CDR3 sequence: CASSLLTGDGDEQYF. As DNA, the CDR3 is TGTGCCAGCAGCCTTCTGACAGGGGACGGCGACGAGCAGTACTTC.

This clone has more than one count but fewer than ten. This chain joins TRBV9 and TRBJ2-1; 9 nucleotides line up with TRBD1. Trimming at V came to 2 bases and at J to 8 bases, leaving 5 bases not matched to a gene. CDR3 length: 14 residues. CDR1 SGDLS and CDR2 YYNGEE come from the germline V gene. The CDR3 region has the DNA TGTGCCAGCAGCGTTTCGGGACAGGGAGATGAGCAGTTCTTC. It encodes CASSVSGQGDEQFF.

The rearrangement joins TRBV19 to TRBJ2-5; D remains unclear. V lost 3 bases, J lost 6 bases, and 14 bases lay in between. The CDR3 contains 14 residues. The germline V gene encodes CDR1 LNHDA and CDR2 SQIVND (reference sequence). DNA for the CDR3: TGTGCCAGTAGTATGGATTATGCGATACAGACCCAGTACTTC. This encodes CASSMDYAIQTQYF.